Listed below are T cell receptor beta chains from one sample, sequenced in a study of blood T cell repertoires in COVID-19. This table comes from immunoSEQ multiplex PCR, and its TCRdb copy is limited to in-frame clones, with some not included. The sample includes about 260,000 clones, more than 85% of them seen just once. Sequenced input: peripheral blood. The receptors derive from an older woman with COVID-19, enrolled during active disease. The CDR3 runs from the conserved cysteine through the conserved F or W. Each record gives: V gene, clone size, D gene, J gene, CDR3 protein, CDR3 DNA. D genes are given only for firm matches. The listing skips clone size in some rows; elsewhere it reads once, few, many or a size class.

>TRBV7-2|-|-|TRBJ1-3
CASSLFRVSGNTIYF
TGTGCCAGCAGCTTATTCAGGGTCTCTGGAAACACCATATATTTT
>TRBV11-3|-|-|TRBJ2-1
CASSSGAGKDEQFF
TGTGCCAGCAGCTCAGGCGCGGGAAAGGATGAGCAGTTCTTC
>TRBV19|few|-|TRBJ2-7
CASSMVVTGPYEQYF
TGTGCCAGTAGTATGGTTGTAACAGGGCCCTACGAGCAGTACTTC
>TRBV5-4|-|TRBD1|TRBJ2-7
CASSRDRYHEQYF
TGTGCCAGCAGCCGGGACAGGTACCACGAGCAGTACTTC
>TRBV7-8|-|TRBD1|TRBJ1-5
CASSLEGDSGGNQPQHF
TGTGCCAGCAGCTTAGAAGGAGATTCAGGGGGTAATCAGCCCCAGCATTTT
>TRBV28|-|TRBD1|TRBJ1-5
CASNYPQGGLGSNQPQHF
TGTGCCAGCAACTACCCCCAAGGGGGCCTTGGTAGCAATCAGCCCCAGCATTTT
>TRBV6-5|once|TRBD2|TRBJ2-1
CASRTSGSLGEQFF
TGTGCCAGCCGTACTAGCGGGAGCTTGGGCGAGCAGTTCTTC
>TRBV29-1|-|-|TRBJ2-1
CSGSENNEQFF
TGCAGCGGATCGGAGAACAATGAGCAGTTCTTC
>TRBV11-2|-|TRBD2|TRBJ2-3
CASSPAGGGDTQYF
TGTGCCAGCAGCCCAGCGGGGGGGGGAGATACGCAGTATTTT
>TRBV5-1|-|-|TRBJ1-4
CASSLGGPAEKLFF
TGCGCCAGCAGCTTGGGGGGGCCCGCGGAAAAACTGTTTTTT
>TRBV18|-|-|TRBJ1-1
CASSPRDQGTNTEAFF
TGTGCCAGCTCTCCAAGGGACCAGGGGACGAACACTGAAGCTTTCTTT
>TRBV28|-|-|TRBJ1-5
CASSFQGFGNQPQHF
TGTGCCAGCAGTTTTCAGGGGTTCGGCAATCAGCCCCAGCATTTT
>TRBV7-8|-|-|TRBJ1-2
CASSPAGFGYGYTF
TGTGCCAGCAGCCCCGCAGGGTTCGGCTATGGCTACACCTTC
>TRBV7-2|-|-|TRBJ2-5
CASSLVGQGKETQYF
TGTGCCAGCAGCTTAGTGGGGCAGGGAAAGGAGACCCAGTACTTC
>TRBV10-3|-|TRBD2|TRBJ2-3
CAISLTSGDTDTQYF
TGTGCCATCAGTTTGACTAGCGGGGACACAGATACGCAGTATTTT
>TRBV5-4|-|TRBD1|TRBJ2-7
CASSWGQGAIEQYF
TGTGCCAGCAGCTGGGGACAGGGGGCGATCGAGCAGTACTTC
>TRBV7-8|-|TRBD2|TRBJ2-3
CASSLAHRTSGSRDTQYF
TGTGCCAGCAGCTTAGCGCACCGGACTAGCGGGAGCCGCGATACGCAGTATTTT
>TRBV19|-|TRBD1|TRBJ2-5
CASRGQLIETQYF
TGTGCCAGTAGGGGACAGCTGATAGAGACCCAGTACTTC
>TRBV3-1/TRBV3-2|many|TRBD1|TRBJ2-1
CASHDRVSNEQFF
TGTGCCAGCCACGACAGGGTCAGCAATGAGCAGTTCTTC
>TRBV12-5|-|-|TRBJ2-1
CASALAGLSSYNEQFF
TGTGCTAGTGCCCTTGCAGGCCTTAGCTCCTACAATGAGCAGTTCTTC
>TRBV5-6|-|TRBD2|TRBJ2-1
CASSYGLAGVVEQFF
TGTGCCAGCAGCTACGGACTAGCGGGAGTAGTAGAGCAGTTCTTC
>TRBV12-3/TRBV12-4|-|-|TRBJ1-6
CASKLEANSPLHF
TGTGCCAGCAAACTGGAGGCGAATTCACCCCTCCACTTT
>TRBV14|-|TRBD1|TRBJ1-6
CASSQGQGRNSPLHF
TGTGCCAGCAGCCAGGGACAGGGGAGGAATTCACCCCTCCACTTT
>TRBV19|-|TRBD2|TRBJ2-7
CASSVTSGSYEQYF
TGTGCCAGTAGTGTGACTAGCGGGAGTTACGAGCAGTACTTC
>TRBV30|once|TRBD1|TRBJ2-3
CAWSVGQASTDTQYF
TGTGCCTGGAGTGTAGGACAGGCGAGCACAGATACGCAGTATTTT
>TRBV6-5|-|-|TRBJ2-3
CASSSWGVTDTQYF
TGTGCCAGCAGCTCTTGGGGGGTGACAGATACGCAGTATTTT